The clone carrying this T cell receptor beta chain came up a few times. What it binds is unknown. Construction of the TCRbeta library involved unique molecular identifiers. Via MiXCR, TCRdb re-called the PCR reads, giving one row per CDR3 protein. The sample includes about a million distinct CDR3 sequences, roughly 29% of them seen just once. The data are from a study of T-cell reconstitution after alpha-beta-depleted transplantation in children. Germline V gene data show CDR1 as LGHNA and CDR2 as YSLEER. V gave up 1 base and J gave up 6 bases; unmatched junction bases: 4. This CDR3 contains 15 residues. Overall study findings and caveats: Newly made T cells mostly supplied T-cell counts and diversity one year after transplant.

The sequenced sample was PBMCs, mostly from graft donor cells, obtained 360 days after TCRalphabeta/CD19-depleted stem cell transplant. The clonotype originates from a boy in the first two years of life who had a stem cell transplant for SCID, so the T cells may come from the graft donor. The V call is TRBV4-3, the J call TRBJ2-3; TRBD2 agrees at 10 bases. Here the CDR3 DNA reads TGCGCCAGCAGCCAAGCGGATAGCGGGGGGGATACGCAGTATTTT. As protein: CASSQADSGGDTQYF.